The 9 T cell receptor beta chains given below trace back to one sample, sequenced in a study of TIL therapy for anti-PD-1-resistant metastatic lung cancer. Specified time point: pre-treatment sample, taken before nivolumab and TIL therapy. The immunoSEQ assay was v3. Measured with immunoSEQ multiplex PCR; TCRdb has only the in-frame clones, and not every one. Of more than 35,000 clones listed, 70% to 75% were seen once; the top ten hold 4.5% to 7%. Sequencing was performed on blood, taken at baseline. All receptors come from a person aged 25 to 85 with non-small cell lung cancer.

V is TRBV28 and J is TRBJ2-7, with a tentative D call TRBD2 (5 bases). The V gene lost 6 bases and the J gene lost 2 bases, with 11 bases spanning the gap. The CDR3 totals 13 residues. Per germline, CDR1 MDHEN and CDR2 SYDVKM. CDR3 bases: TGTGCCAGCAGCCCGGACTCTCCCTACGAGCAGTACTTC. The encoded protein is CASSPDSPYEQYF.

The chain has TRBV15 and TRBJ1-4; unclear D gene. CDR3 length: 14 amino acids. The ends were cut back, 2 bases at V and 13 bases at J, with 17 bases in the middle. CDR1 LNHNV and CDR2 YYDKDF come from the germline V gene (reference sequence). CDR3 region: CATSRTGSDARLFF. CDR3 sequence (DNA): TGTGCCACCAGCAGAACGGGATCCGACGCGCGACTGTTTTTT.

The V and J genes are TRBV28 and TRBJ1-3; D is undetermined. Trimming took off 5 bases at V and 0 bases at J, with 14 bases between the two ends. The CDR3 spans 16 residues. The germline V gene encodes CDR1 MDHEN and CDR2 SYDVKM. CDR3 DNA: TGTGCCAGCAGTAATGGGATGGTGAACTCTGGAAACACCATATATTTT. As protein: CASSNGMVNSGNTIYF.

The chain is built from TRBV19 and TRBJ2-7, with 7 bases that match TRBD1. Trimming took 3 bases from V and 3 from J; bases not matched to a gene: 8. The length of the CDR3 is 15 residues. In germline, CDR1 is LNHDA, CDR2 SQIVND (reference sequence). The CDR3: CASSMGQGEGYEQYF. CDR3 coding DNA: TGTGCCAGTAGTATGGGCCAGGGGGAAGGCTACGAGCAGTACTTC.

CDR3 amino acids: CASSPRPDPTGYGYTF. CDR3 nucleotide sequence: TGTGCCAGCAGCCCGCGACCCGACCCCACGGGCTATGGCTACACCTTC. The gene calls are TRBV9 and TRBJ1-2; no firm D call. The CDR3 has 16 residues. The V end was cut by 4 bases, the J end by 4 bases, with 20 bases between. Germline loops: CDR1 SGDLS, CDR2 YYNGEE.

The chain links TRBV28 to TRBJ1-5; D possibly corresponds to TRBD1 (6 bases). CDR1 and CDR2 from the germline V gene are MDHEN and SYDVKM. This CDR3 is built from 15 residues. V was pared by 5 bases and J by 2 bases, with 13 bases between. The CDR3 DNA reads TGTGCCAGCAGTACCCAGGGGTTGGGCAATCAGCCCCAGCATTTT. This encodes CASSTQGLGNQPQHF.

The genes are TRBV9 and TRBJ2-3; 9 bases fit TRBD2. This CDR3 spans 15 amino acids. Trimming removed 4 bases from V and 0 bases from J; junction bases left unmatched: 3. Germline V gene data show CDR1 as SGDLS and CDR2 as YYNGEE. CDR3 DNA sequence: TGTGCCAGCAGCTCTAGCGGGACTAGCACAGATACGCAGTATTTT. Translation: CASSSSGTSTDTQYF.

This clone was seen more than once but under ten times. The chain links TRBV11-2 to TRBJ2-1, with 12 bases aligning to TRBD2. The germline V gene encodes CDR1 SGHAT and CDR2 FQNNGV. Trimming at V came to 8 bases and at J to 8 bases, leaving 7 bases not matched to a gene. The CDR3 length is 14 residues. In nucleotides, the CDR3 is TGTGCCAGCGGACGGACTAGCGGGGTCGATGAGCAGTTCTTC. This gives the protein CASGRTSGVDEQFF.

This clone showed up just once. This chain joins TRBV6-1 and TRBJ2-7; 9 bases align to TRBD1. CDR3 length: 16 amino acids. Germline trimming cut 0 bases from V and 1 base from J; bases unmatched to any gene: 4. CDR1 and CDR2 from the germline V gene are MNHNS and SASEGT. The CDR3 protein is CASSEAGTGMSYEQYF. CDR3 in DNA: TGTGCCAGCAGTGAAGCCGGGACAGGGATGTCCTACGAGCAGTACTTC.